The present TCR beta chain was sequenced within a study of cytomegalovirus exposure and HLA in healthy donors. The PCR made use of 60 Vbeta and 13 Jbeta primers. Original data processing: The count from a later analysis was roughly 80 million unique TCR beta chains, about 10 million of them shared. Data came from immunoSEQ multiplex PCR; TCRdb stores just in-frame clones and leaves some out. The DNA gave D and trimming, while V, J and clone size come from that table. Here the sample spans around 120,000 clones, 70% to 80% being singletons. This clone was observed a handful of times. Its antigen is undetermined. The CDR3 runs to 16 residues. Per germline, CDR1 MRHNA and CDR2 SNTAGT. J was trimmed by 2 bases and V by 2 bases; bases with no gene match: 1. Regarding the study as a whole: Later work found that TCR association rates differed between HLA loci; DRB1 had the most and HLA-C the fewest.

This clonotype was sampled from a woman in her thirties or forties in good health and CMV-seropositive. What was sequenced was PBMCs. V usage is TRBV6-4 and J usage is TRBJ2-2; TRBD1 matches at 11 bases. CDR3 protein: CASSDGTGGNTGELFF. DNA for the CDR3: TGTGCCAGCAGTGACGGGACAGGGGGAAACACCGGGGAGCTGTTTTTT.